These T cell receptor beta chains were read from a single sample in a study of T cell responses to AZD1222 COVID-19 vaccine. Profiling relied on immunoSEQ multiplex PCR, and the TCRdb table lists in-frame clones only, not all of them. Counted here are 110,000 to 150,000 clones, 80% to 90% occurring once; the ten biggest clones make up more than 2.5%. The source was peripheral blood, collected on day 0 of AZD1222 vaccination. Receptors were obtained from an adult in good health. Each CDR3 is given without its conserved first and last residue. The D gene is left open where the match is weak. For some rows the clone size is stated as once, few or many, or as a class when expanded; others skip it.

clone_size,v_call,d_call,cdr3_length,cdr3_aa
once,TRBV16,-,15,ASSQFRRGTTNEKLF
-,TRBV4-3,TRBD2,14,ASSQSLRTSSVEQY
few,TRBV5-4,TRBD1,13,ASTPGQGRETEAF
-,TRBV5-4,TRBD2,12,ASSLRLAGSEQF
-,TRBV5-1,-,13,ASSSGRPSHNEQF
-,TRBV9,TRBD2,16,ASSVGALGAGGRGELF
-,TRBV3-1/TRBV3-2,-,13,ASSQDLDRSHEQY
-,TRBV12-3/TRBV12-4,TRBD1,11,ASRGQGAYGYT
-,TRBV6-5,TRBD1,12,ASSRTRGPGGYT
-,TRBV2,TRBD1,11,ASSQTGVYEQY
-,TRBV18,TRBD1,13,ASSPWTGSSYEQY
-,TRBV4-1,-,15,ASSLRQPRSGANVLT
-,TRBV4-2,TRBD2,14,ASSQDRTSGTNIQY
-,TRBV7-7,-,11,ASSLRRGEKLF
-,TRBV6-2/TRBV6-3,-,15,ASSYDSRQGLNTEAF
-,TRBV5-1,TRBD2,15,ASSARSGGASYNEQF
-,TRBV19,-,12,ASSMWKNSYEQY
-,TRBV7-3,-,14,ASSLGWGRSTGELF
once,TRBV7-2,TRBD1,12,ASSLDRGSYEQY
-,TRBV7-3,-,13,ASSLNSMNTGELF
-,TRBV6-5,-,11,ASGRTENTEAF
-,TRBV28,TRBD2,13,ATLGGGLADNEQF
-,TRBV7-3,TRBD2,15,ASSFGPLAGVFNEQF
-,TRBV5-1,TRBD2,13,ASSSRTSGYNEQF
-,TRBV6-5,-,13,ATLAGTENTGELF
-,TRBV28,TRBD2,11,ASSQAGENEQY
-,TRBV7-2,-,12,ASKTGQPTDTQY
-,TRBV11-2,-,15,ASSLVPGHSQEETQY
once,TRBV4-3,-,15,ASSQELRLGGNQPQH
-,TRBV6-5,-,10,ASRNTGVEAF
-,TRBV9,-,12,ASSVEGDYNEQF
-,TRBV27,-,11,ASSLATTGELF
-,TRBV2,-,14,ASSEARRLIYYGYT
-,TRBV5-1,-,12,ASSPDSSNYGYT
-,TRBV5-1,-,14,ASSLGSASSYNEQF
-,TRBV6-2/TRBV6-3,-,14,ASSYTRPGAQETQY
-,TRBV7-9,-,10,ASTQGGYEQY
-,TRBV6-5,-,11,ASSYSGRYEQY
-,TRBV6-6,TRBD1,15,ASSPTGRQGPNTEAF
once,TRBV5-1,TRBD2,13,ASRLDPREGNEQF
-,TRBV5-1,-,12,ASSLTTFQETQY
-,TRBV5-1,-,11,ASSLATDYEQY
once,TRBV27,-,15,ASSSAHLGGAKNIQY